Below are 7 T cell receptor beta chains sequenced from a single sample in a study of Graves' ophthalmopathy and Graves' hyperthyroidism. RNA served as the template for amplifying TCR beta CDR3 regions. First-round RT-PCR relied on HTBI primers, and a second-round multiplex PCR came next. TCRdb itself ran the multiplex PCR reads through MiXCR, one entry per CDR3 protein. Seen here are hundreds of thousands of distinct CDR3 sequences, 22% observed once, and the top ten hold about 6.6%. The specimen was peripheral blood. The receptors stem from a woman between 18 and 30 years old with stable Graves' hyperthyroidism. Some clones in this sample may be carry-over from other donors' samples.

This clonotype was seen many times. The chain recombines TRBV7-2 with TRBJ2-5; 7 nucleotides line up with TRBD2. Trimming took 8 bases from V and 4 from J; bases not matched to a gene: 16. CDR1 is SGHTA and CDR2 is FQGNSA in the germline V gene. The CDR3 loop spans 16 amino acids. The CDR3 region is CASAGPPGAGAETQYF. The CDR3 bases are TGTGCCAGCGCAGGCCCCCCGGGTGCGGGAGCAGAGACCCAGTACTTC.

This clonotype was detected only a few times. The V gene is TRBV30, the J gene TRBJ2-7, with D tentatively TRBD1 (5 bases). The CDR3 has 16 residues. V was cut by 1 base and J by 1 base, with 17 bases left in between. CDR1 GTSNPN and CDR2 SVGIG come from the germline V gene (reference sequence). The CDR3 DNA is TGTGCCTGGAGTGACGGGCCTACTGCAGGGTCCTACGAGCAGTACTTC. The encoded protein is CAWSDGPTAGSYEQYF.

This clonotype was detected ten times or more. CDR3 DNA sequence: TGTGCCAGCAGTTATGGCAGGGAGAATTATCAGCCCCAGCATTTT. This translates into CASSYGRENYQPQHF. The chain employs TRBV6-2 or TRBV6-3 and TRBJ1-5, with a possible D match to TRBD1 (5 bases). V gave up 3 bases and J gave up 5 bases, with 14 bases separating them. CDR1 and CDR2 from the germline V gene are MNHEY and SVGEGT. The CDR3 sequence is 15 residues long.

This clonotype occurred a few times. The CDR3 reads CVGRDRATGELFF. The CDR3 region has the DNA TGTGTCGGCCGGGACAGGGCTACCGGGGAGCTGTTTTTT. The rearrangement joins TRBV19 to TRBJ2-2; 9 nucleotides agree with TRBD1. Per the germline V gene, CDR1 is LNHDA and CDR2 is SQIVND (reference sequence). This CDR3 region has 13 residues.

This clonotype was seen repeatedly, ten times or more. This CDR3 reads CSVESRLGGSGALYEQYF. CDR3 sequence (DNA): TGCAGCGTTGAATCCCGCCTGGGGGGTAGCGGGGCTCTCTACGAGCAGTACTTC. This sequence joins TRBV29-1 and TRBJ2-7; 8 bases are shared with TRBD2. Germline loops: CDR1 SQVTM, CDR2 ANQGSEA. The CDR3 covers 18 residues. Losses at the gene ends were 2 bases for V and 3 bases for J; bases not matched to a gene: 18.

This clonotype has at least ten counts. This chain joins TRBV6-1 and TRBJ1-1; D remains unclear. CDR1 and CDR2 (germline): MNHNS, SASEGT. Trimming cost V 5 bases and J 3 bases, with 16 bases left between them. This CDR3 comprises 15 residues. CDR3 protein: CASSTMGSRDTEAFF. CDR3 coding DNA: TGTGCCAGCAGTACAATGGGGTCCCGGGACACTGAAGCTTTCTTT.

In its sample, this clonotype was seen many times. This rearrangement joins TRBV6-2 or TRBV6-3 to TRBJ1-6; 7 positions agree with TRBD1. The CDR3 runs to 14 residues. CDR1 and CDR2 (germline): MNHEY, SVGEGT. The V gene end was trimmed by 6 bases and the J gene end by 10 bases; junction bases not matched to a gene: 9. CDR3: CASRNRGNGSPLHF. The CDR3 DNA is TGTGCCAGCAGAAACAGGGGAAACGGATCACCCCTCCACTTT.